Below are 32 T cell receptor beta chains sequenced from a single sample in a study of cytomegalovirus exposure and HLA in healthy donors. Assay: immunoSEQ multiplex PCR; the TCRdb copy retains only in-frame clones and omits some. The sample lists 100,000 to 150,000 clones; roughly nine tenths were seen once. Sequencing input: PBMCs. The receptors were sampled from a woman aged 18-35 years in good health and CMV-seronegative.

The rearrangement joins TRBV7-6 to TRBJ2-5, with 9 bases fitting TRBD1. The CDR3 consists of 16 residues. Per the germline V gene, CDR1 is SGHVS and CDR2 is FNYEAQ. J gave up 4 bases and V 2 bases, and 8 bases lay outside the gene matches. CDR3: CASSLRDRELPETQYF. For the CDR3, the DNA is TGTGCCAGCAGCTTAAGGGACAGGGAGTTGCCAGAGACCCAGTACTTC.

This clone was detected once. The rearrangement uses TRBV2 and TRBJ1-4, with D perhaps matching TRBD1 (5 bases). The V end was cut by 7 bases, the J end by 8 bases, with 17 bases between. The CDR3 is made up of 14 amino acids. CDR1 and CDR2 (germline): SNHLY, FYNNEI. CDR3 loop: CASIDSYRREKLFF. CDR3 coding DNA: TGTGCCAGCATCGACAGCTATAGAAGGGAAAAACTGTTTTTT.

The CDR3 DNA sequence: TGTGCCAGCAGCACTGGGACTAGCGGGAAAGCTTACGAGCAGTTCTTC. It translates to CASSTGTSGKAYEQFF. The V call is TRBV5-6, the J call TRBJ2-1; 13 bases line up with TRBD2. CDR3 length: 16 residues. The J segment lost 10 bases and the V segment lost 4 bases, leaving 11 bases of the junction unmatched. The germline V gene has CDR1 SGHDT and CDR2 YYEEEE. The complete variable domain, with remaining parts taken from reference TRBV5-6 and TRBJ2-1, reads DAGVTQSPTHLIKTRGQQVTLRCSPKSGHDTVSWYQQALGQGPQFIFQYYEEEERQRGNFPDRFSGHQFPNYSSELNVNALLLGDSALYLCASSTGTSGKAYEQFFGPGTRLTVL.

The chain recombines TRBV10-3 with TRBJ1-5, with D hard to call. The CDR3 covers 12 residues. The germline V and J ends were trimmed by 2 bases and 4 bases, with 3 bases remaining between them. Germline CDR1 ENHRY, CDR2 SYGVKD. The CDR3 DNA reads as TGTGCCATCAGTGAGACTAATCAGCCCCAGCATTTT. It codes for CAISETNQPQHF.

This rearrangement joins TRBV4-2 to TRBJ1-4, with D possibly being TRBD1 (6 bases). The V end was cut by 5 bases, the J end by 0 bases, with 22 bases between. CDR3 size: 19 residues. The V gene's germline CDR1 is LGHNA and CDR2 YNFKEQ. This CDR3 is CASSKGRSRWTATNEKLFF. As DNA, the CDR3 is TGTGCCAGCAGCAAAGGCCGTTCGCGTTGGACAGCAACTAATGAAAAACTGTTTTTT.

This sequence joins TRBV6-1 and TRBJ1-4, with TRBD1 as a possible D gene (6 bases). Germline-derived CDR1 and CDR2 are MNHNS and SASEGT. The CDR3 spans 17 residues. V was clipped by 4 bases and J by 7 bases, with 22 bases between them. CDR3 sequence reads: CASSGDNSAFSFEKLFF. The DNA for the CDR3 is TGTGCCAGCAGTGGGGACAATTCCGCCTTCTCCTTTGAAAAACTGTTTTTT.

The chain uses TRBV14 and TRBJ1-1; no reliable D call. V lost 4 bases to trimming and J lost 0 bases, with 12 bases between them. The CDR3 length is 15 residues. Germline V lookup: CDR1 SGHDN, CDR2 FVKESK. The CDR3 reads CASSPRHLMNTEAFF. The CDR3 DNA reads TGTGCCAGCAGCCCCCGACACCTAATGAACACTGAAGCTTTCTTT.

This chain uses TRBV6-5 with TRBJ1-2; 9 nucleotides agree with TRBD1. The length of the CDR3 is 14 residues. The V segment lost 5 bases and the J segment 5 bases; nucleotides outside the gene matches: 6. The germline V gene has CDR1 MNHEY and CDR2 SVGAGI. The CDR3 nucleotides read TGTGCCAGCAGTCCCATGGGACAGGGATATGGCTACACCTTC. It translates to CASSPMGQGYGYTF.

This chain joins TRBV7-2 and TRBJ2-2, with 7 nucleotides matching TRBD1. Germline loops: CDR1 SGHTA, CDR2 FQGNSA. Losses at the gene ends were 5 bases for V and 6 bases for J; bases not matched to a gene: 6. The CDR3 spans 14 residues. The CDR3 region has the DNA TGTGCCAGCAGCCTAATTGACAGGGCCGGGGAGCTGTTTTTT. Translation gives CASSLIDRAGELFF.

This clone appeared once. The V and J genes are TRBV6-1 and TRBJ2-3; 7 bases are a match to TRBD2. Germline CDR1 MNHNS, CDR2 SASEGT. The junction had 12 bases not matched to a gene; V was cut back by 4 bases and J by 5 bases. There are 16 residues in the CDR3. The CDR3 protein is CASSGGIGGLRDTQYF. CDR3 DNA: TGTGCCAGCAGTGGTGGGATCGGGGGACTACGAGATACGCAGTATTTT.

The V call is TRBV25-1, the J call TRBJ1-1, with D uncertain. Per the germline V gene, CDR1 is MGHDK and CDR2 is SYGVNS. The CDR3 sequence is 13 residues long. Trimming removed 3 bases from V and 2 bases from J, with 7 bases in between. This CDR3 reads CASSDVSNTEAFF. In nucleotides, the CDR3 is TGTGCCAGCAGTGATGTGAGTAACACTGAAGCTTTCTTT. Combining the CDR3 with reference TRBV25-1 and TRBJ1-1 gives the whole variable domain EADIYQTPRYLVIGTGKKITLECSQTMGHDKMYWYQQDPGMELHLIHYSYGVNSTEKGDLSSESTVSRIRTEHFPLTLESARPSHTSQYLCASSDVSNTEAFFGQGTRLTVV.

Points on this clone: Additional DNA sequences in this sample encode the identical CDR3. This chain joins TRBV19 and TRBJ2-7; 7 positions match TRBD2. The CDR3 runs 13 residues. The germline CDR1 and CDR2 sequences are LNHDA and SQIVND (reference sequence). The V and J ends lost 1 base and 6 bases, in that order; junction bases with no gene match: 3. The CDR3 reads CASSIGTGGEQYF. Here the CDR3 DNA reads TGTGCCAGTAGTATAGGTACGGGAGGCGAGCAGTACTTC.

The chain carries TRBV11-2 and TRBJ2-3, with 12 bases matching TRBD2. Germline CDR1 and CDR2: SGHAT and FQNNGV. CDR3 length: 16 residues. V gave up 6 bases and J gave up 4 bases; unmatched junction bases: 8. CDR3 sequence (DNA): TGTGCCAGCAGACCAAGACTAGCGGGAGACTCAGATACGCAGTATTTT. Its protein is CASRPRLAGDSDTQYF.

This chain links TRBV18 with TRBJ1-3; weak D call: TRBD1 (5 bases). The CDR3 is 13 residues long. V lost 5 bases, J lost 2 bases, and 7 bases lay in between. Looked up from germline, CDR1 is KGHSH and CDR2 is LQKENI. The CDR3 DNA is TGTGCCAGCTCAACAGGTCCTGGAAACACCATATATTTT. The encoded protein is CASSTGPGNTIYF.

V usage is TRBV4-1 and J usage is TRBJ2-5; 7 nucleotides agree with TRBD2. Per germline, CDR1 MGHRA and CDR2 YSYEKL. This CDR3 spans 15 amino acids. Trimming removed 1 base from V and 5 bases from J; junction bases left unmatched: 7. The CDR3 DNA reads TGCGCCAGCAGCCAAGCTTTTGCGGGAGAGGAGACCCAGTACTTC. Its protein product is CASSQAFAGEETQYF.

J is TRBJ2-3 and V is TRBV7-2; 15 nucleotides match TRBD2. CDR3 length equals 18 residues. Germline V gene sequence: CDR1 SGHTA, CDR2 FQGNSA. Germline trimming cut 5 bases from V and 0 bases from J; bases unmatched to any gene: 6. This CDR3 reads CASSPGTSGRSSTDTQYF. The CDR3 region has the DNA TGTGCCAGCAGCCCCGGGACTAGCGGGAGGTCTAGCACAGATACGCAGTATTTT.

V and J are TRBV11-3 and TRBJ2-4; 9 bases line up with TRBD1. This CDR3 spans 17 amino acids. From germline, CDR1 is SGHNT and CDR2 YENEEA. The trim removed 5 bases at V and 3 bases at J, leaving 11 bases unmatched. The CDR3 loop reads CASSRYMGQGRKNIQYF. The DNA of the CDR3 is TGTGCCAGCAGCCGCTATATGGGACAGGGACGCAAAAACATTCAGTACTTC.

In DNA, the CDR3 is TGCGCCAGCAGCCGAACCGGGACAGGGGGCCAGGACTACGAGCAGTACTTC. Translation gives CASSRTGTGGQDYEQYF. The chain combines TRBV5-1 with TRBJ2-7; TRBD1 matches at 12 bases. V shed 4 bases, J shed 3 bases, and the junction held 11 bases outside the gene matches. In germline, CDR1 is SGHRS, CDR2 YFSETQ. The CDR3 consists of 17 residues.

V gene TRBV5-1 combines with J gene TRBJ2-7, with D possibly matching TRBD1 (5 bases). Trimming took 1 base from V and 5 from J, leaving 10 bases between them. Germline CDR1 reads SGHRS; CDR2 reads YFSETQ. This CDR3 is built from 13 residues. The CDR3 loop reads CASSLQGLHEQYF. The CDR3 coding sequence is TGCGCCAGCAGCTTGCAGGGTTTGCACGAGCAGTACTTC.

CDR3 DNA: TGCGCCAGCAGCCAAGATTTCATTATGCGGGGCTACGAGCAGTACTTC. Encoded protein: CASSQDFIMRGYEQYF. The chain carries TRBV4-1 and TRBJ2-7; possibly TRBD2 for D (6 bases). Per germline, CDR1 MGHRA and CDR2 YSYEKL. This CDR3 is 16 amino acids long. The V end was cut by 0 bases, the J end by 3 bases, with 15 bases between.

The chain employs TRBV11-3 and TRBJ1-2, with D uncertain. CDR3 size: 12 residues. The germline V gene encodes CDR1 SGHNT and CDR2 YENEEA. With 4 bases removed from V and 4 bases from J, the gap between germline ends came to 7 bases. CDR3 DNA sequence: TGTGCCAGCAGCTACGACACCTATGGCTACACCTTC. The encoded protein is CASSYDTYGYTF.

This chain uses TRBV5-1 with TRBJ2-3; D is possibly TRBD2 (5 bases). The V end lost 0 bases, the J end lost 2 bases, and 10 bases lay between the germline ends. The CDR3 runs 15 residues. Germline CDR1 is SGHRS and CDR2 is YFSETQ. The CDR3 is CASSLGLRSTDTQYF. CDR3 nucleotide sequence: TGCGCCAGCAGCTTGGGACTACGTTCCACAGATACGCAGTATTTT.

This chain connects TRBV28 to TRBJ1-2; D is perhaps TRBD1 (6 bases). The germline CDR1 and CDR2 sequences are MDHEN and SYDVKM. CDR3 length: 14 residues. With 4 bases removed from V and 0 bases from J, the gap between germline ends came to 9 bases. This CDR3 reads CASSSGTSNYGYTF. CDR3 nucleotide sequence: TGTGCCAGCAGTTCGGGGACATCTAACTATGGCTACACCTTC.

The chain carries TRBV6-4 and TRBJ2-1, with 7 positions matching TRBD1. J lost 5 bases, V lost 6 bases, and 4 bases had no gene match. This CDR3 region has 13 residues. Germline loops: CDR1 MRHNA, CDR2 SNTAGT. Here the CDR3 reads CASREGQNNEQFF. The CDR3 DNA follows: TGTGCCAGCAGAGAGGGACAGAACAATGAGCAGTTCTTC.

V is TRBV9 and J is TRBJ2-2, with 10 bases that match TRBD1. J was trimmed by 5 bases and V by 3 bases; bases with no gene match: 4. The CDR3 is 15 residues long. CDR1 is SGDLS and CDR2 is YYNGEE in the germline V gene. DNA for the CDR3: TGTGCCAGCAGCGAAAGGACAGGGGGGACCGGGGAGCTGTTTTTT. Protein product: CASSERTGGTGELFF.

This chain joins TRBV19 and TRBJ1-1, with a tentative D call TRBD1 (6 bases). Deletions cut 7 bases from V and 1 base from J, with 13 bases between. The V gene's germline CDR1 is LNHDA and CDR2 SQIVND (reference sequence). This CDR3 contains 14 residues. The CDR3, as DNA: TGTGCCAGTAAGGTGACAGGACCGAACACTGAAGCTTTCTTT. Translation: CASKVTGPNTEAFF.

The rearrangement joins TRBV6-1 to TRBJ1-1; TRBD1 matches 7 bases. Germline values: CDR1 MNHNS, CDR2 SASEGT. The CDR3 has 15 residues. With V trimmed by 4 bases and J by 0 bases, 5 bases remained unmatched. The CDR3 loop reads CASSAGTAMNTEAFF. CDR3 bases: TGTGCCAGCAGTGCGGGGACAGCCATGAACACTGAAGCTTTCTTT.

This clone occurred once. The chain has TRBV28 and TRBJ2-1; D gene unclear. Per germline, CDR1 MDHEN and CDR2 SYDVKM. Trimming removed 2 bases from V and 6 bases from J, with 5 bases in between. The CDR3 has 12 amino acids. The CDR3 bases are TGTGCCAGCAGTTTAAATAGCAATGAGCAGTTCTTC. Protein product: CASSLNSNEQFF.

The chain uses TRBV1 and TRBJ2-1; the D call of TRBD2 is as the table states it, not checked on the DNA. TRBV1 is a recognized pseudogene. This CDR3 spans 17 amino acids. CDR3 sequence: CTSSLAVRERSYNEQFF. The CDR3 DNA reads TGCACCAGCAGCCTAGCGGTTCGGGAGCGCTCCTACAATGAGCAGTTCTTC.

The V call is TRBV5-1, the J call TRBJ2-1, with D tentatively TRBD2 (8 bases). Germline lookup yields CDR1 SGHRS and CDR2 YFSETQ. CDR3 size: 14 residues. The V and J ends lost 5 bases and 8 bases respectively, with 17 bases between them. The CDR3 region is CASRWDSGGDEQFF. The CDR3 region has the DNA TGCGCCAGCAGGTGGGACAGCGGGGGAGATGAGCAGTTCTTC.

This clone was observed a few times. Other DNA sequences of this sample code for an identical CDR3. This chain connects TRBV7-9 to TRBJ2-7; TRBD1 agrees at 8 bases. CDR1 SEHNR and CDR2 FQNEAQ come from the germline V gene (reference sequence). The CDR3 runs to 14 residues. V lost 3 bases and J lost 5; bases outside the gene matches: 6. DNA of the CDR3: TGTGCCAGCAGCTTCGGACAGGGAATCGACGAGCAGTACTTC. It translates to CASSFGQGIDEQYF.

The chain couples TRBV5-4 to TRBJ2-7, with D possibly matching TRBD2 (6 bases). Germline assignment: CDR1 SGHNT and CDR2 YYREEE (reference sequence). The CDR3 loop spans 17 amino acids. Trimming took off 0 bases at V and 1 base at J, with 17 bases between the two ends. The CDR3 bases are TGTGCCAGCAGCTTGGCGGTGTGGGGAGGCCATTCCTACGAGCAGTACTTC. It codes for CASSLAVWGGHSYEQYF.